Here is one T cell receptor (beta chain) with its context. Its antigen remains unidentified. This entry belongs to a study of T cells after yellow fever vaccination. For the study at large: Libraries from low-cell-number fractions were prepared with the SMART-Seq v4 Ultra Low Input RNA kit.

V was shortened by 6 bases and J by 3 bases, with 13 bases between the two germline ends. This CDR3 has 13 amino acids. The V gene's germline CDR1 is SQVTM and CDR2 ANQGSEA. TCRdb reprocessed the 5' RACE reads with MiXCR, giving one entry per CDR3 protein. There are hundreds of thousands of distinct CDR3 sequences in the sample; 12% occur only once, and about 16% lies in the top ten. Study observations and caveats: Most primary-vaccination clones reappeared after the booster (approximately 95% CD4, approximately 88% CD8). Few clonotypes appeared in both CD4 and CD8 compartments.

This clonotype originated in a man aged 25-40 years who received the YFV17D yellow fever vaccine. The input for sequencing was PBMCs, taken on the day of the yellow fever booster vaccination. This chain joins TRBV29-1 and TRBJ2-3; D possibly corresponds to TRBD2 (6 bases). CDR3 sequence reads: CSVAGLMTDTQYF. DNA of the CDR3: TGCAGCGTGGCGGGACTGATGACAGATACGCAGTATTTT.